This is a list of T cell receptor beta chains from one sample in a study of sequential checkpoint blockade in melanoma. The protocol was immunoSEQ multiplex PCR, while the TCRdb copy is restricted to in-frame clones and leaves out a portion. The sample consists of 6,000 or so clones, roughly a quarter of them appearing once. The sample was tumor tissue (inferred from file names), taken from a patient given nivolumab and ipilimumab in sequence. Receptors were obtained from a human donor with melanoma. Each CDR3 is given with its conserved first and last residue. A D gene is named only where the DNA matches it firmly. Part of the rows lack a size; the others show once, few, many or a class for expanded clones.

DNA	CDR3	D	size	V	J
TGTGCCAGCAGCGGATGGACTAGCGGGGGTGCGGATACGCAGTATTTT	CASSGWTSGGADTQYF	TRBD2	medium-sized	TRBV11-3	TRBJ2-3
TGTGCCAGCAGTGGCCTAACCTACAATGAGCAGTTCTTC	CASSGLTYNEQFF	.	.	TRBV6-8	TRBJ2-1
TGCGCCAGCAGCACTGGACAGGGTAGGGTCACCGGGGAGCTGTTTTTT	CASSTGQGRVTGELFF	TRBD1	.	TRBV5-1	TRBJ2-2
TGTGCTAGTGGTTTGGCGCAGAACTACGAGCAGTACTTC	CASGLAQNYEQYF	.	.	TRBV12-5	TRBJ2-7
TGTGCCAGCAGCTTGGCCATAAGGGACAGGGGGCCCTCTAACTATGGCTACACCTTC	CASSLAIRDRGPSNYGYTF	TRBD1	.	TRBV11-3	TRBJ1-2
TGCGCCAGCAGCCGGCTCGTTAGCGCCGCCTACGAGCAGTACTTC	CASSRLVSAAYEQYF	.	.	TRBV1	TRBJ2-7
TGTGCCAGCAGTGAGGCAGGGGTTTTCCAGCCCCAGCATTTT	CASSEAGVFQPQHF	.	.	TRBV6-8	TRBJ1-5
TGTGCCACCTCGCGGGACAGAACTAATGAAAAACTGTTTTTT	CATSRDRTNEKLFF	TRBD1	.	TRBV19	TRBJ1-4
TGTGCCAGCAGCTCCGCAACAGGACGTCAAGCCTACAATGAGCAGTTCTTC	CASSSATGRQAYNEQFF	.	.	TRBV11-3	TRBJ2-1
TGTGCCAGTAGTAGTAGCAGACAGATTCAGCCCCAGCATTTT	CASSSSRQIQPQHF	.	few	TRBV19	TRBJ1-5
TGTGCCAGCAGCTCGACAGGGTTGGGGGAAAAACTGTTTTTT	CASSSTGLGEKLFF	TRBD1	medium-sized	TRBV11-3	TRBJ1-4
TGCGCCAGCAGCTTGGTGGGGACTACTCAAGAGACCCAGTACTTC	CASSLVGTTQETQYF	TRBD2	.	TRBV5-1	TRBJ2-5
TGCGCCAGCAGCAACTGGACAGGGGACTATGGCTACACCTTC	CASSNWTGDYGYTF	TRBD1	.	TRBV5-1	TRBJ1-2
TGTGCCAGCAGCGCGATTATGGGGAACAATCAGCCCCAGCATTTT	CASSAIMGNNQPQHF	.	few	TRBV11-3	TRBJ1-5
TGTGCCAGCAGCCAAGTGGCGGGGGGCCCCTACGAGCAGTACTTC	CASSQVAGGPYEQYF	TRBD2	.	TRBV14	TRBJ2-7
TGTGCCAGCAGCCAAAGACAGGCAACCTATGGCTACACCTTC	CASSQRQATYGYTF	.	.	TRBV6-8	TRBJ1-2
TGCGCCAGCAGTGAGCATCCGGTAGGTGTGAACACTGAAGCTTTCTTT	CASSEHPVGVNTEAFF	.	.	TRBV10-2	TRBJ1-1
TGTGCCAGCACTCCGGGACTAGCGGGAGGGAACCAAGAGACCCAGTACTTC	CASTPGLAGGNQETQYF	TRBD2	many	TRBV9	TRBJ2-5
TGTGCCAGTAGTGTCGACAGGGCTGGCTACACCTTC	CASSVDRAGYTF	TRBD1	few	TRBV19	TRBJ1-2
TGTGCCAGCTCAGGAGACTCCGGGACACCCAGAATGGACGAGCAGTACTTC	CASSGDSGTPRMDEQYF	.	.	TRBV18	TRBJ2-7
TGTGCCAGCAGCGGGTCCGGGGGGAGGTACAATGAGCAGTTCTTC	CASSGSGGRYNEQFF	TRBD2	many	TRBV11-3	TRBJ2-1
TGCGCCAGCAGCCCCACGGGACAGGGTAATTCACCCCTCCACTTT	CASSPTGQGNSPLHF	TRBD1	.	TRBV5-1	TRBJ1-6
TGTGCCAGCAGTCCGGGACAGGGGAGGATCTATGGCTACACCTTC	CASSPGQGRIYGYTF	TRBD1	few	TRBV28	TRBJ1-2
TGCGCCAGCAGCTTGGAGGACTACCTTCGCAATGAGCAGTTCTTC	CASSLEDYLRNEQFF	.	few	TRBV5-1	TRBJ2-1
TGCGCCAGCAGCTCAGGGGAAATCAACGGCGAGCAGTACTTC	CASSSGEINGEQYF	.	.	TRBV5-1	TRBJ2-7
TGTGCCAGTAGTATAGGACAGGGTCCCCAGCATTTT	CASSIGQGPQHF	TRBD1	.	TRBV19	TRBJ1-5
TGTGCCAGCAGCCGGAACCGGGTAGCCAAAAACATTCAGTACTTC	CASSRNRVAKNIQYF	.	once	TRBV14	TRBJ2-4
TGTGCCATCAGTGAGTCAGATTCCAGGGTCGGGTCACCCCTCCACTTT	CAISESDSRVGSPLHF	.	medium-sized	TRBV10-3	TRBJ1-6
TGCGCCAGCAGCTTGGGAGCTGGGGGCGACGGCTACACCTTC	CASSLGAGGDGYTF	.	.	TRBV5-1	TRBJ1-2
TGCGCCAGCGGGGGGGACTCTGGGGCCAACGTCCTGACTTTC	CASGGDSGANVLTF	TRBD2	.	TRBV5-1	TRBJ2-6
TGTGCCAGCAGCCCCCGGACATCCGTCGTCCCCACTGAAGCTTTCTTT	CASSPRTSVVPTEAFF	.	.	TRBV9	TRBJ1-1
TGTGCCAGCAGCTTTGAGTCCGCCAGCCTACTAGCCAAAAACATTCAGTACTTC	CASSFESASLLAKNIQYF	.	many	TRBV11-3	TRBJ2-4
TGTGCCAGTAGTAACTTGGGCGGGGGAGCCTACGAGCAGTACTTC	CASSNLGGGAYEQYF	TRBD2	.	TRBV19	TRBJ2-7
TGCAGCGTTGGGCAGGGGAACACCGGGGAGCTGTTTTTT	CSVGQGNTGELFF	.	.	TRBV29-1	TRBJ2-2
TGCGCCAGCAGCCAAGATCAACAAAGGGTACCCGAGCAGTACTTC	CASSQDQQRVPEQYF	.	.	TRBV4-1	TRBJ2-7
TGTGCCAGCAGCCCCCAGCGGACGCTGGGGGGGGAGCTGTTTTTT	CASSPQRTLGGELFF	.	many	TRBV11-3	TRBJ2-2
TGCGCCAGCAGTGAGAGTCGGACAGATACGCAGTATTTT	CASSESRTDTQYF	.	.	TRBV10-2	TRBJ2-3
TGCGCCAGCAGTCAACCGGGACAGGGGGGGAGCACAGATACGCAGTATTTT	CASSQPGQGGSTDTQYF	TRBD1	medium-sized	TRBV23-1	TRBJ2-3
TGTGCCAGCAGTTACGCCACTCGGAATGAGCAGTTCTTC	CASSYATRNEQFF	.	.	TRBV6-8	TRBJ2-1
TGTGCCACCAAATGGGGGTCTCTGAGCAATCAGCCCCAGCATTTT	CATKWGSLSNQPQHF	.	.	TRBV19	TRBJ1-5
TGTGCCAGCTCACCAGGGGTCCAAGGGCGGGAGACCCAGTACTTC	CASSPGVQGRETQYF	.	.	TRBV18	TRBJ2-5
TGTGCCAGTAGTGATCAGGAGTCCTATCAGCCCCAGCATTTT	CASSDQESYQPQHF	.	.	TRBV19	TRBJ1-5
TGTGCCAGTAGTGTCGGACAGGGGTGGGAGACCCAGTACTTC	CASSVGQGWETQYF	TRBD1	.	TRBV19	TRBJ2-5
TGTGCTAGTGGTTTGTTAGCGGGAGGTGTGAACACCGGGGAGCTGTTTTTT	CASGLLAGGVNTGELFF	TRBD2	.	TRBV12-5	TRBJ2-2
TGTGCCAGCAGTTACGGGTGGCAGGGAGAGGCAGATACGCAGTATTTT	CASSYGWQGEADTQYF	.	few	TRBV6-8	TRBJ2-3
TGTGCCAGCAGGGGCGGGGCGAACACCGGGGAGCTGTTTTTT	CASRGGANTGELFF	.	.	TRBV9	TRBJ2-2
TGTGCCAGCAGTACCGGCCGGAACATTCAGTACTTC	CASSTGRNIQYF	.	few	TRBV6-8	TRBJ2-4
TGTGCCTGGAGTCCCCAGAGGGACCCCAGGAGGACTGAAGCTTTCTTT	CAWSPQRDPRRTEAFF	.	large	TRBV30	TRBJ1-1
TGTGCCAGCAGCCGGACAGGGGTGTTACAGGAGACCCAGTACTTC	CASSRTGVLQETQYF	TRBD1	many	TRBV11-3	TRBJ2-5
TGTGCCAGCAGTGCGGGAGAGGAGACAGATACGCAGTATTTT	CASSAGEETDTQYF	TRBD2	.	TRBV6-8	TRBJ2-3
TGTGCCAGCAGTTTGGCTAGCGGGGGGGCTTACGAGCAGTACTTC	CASSLASGGAYEQYF	TRBD2	.	TRBV28	TRBJ2-7
TGTGCCAGCAGTTACTCGAGATCGGGAGAGGGCCACACAGATACGCAGTATTTT	CASSYSRSGEGHTDTQYF	.	.	TRBV6-8	TRBJ2-3
TGTGCCAGCTCCCCCGCGACAGCCAACAATCAGCCCCAGCATTTT	CASSPATANNQPQHF	.	.	TRBV18	TRBJ1-5
TGTGCCAGCAGTGAGGGCGTAGCGGGGGGACAAGAGACCCAGTACTTC	CASSEGVAGGQETQYF	TRBD2	.	TRBV6-8	TRBJ2-5